The 20 T cell receptor beta chains listed next were all sequenced from one sample in a study of blood T cell repertoires in COVID-19. TCRdb's table, derived via immunoSEQ multiplex PCR, lists solely in-frame clones and lacks some. The repertoire consists of a few hundred thousand clones, with roughly nine tenths occurring once and the leading ten covering approximately 1.3%. The sequenced sample was PBMCs or T cells enriched from blood (not recorded which). The receptors shown here come from a human donor in a cohort exposed to, infected with or recovered from COVID-19 (not recorded which). The donor label of this sample is uncertain.

This clone was seen a handful of times. The chain recombines TRBV29-1 with TRBJ2-3; TRBD2 is a possible D gene (5 bases). The CDR3 contains 13 residues. From germline, CDR1 is SQVTM and CDR2 ANQGSEA. V was pared by 2 bases and J by 6 bases, with 12 bases between. CDR3 DNA sequence: TGCAGCGTTGAAACAGAATGGAGGGATACGCAGTATTTT. It specifies CSVETEWRDTQYF.

The chain has TRBV6-2 or TRBV6-3 and TRBJ1-2; 12 bases match TRBD1. CDR1 and CDR2 (germline): MNHEY, SVGEGT. The CDR3 extends over 16 amino acids. The junction had 5 bases not matched to a gene; V was cut back by 3 bases and J by 3 bases. The CDR3 sequence is CASSYRDRGRDYGYTF. The CDR3 nucleotides are TGTGCCAGCAGTTATCGGGACAGGGGGCGCGACTATGGCTACACCTTC.

V is TRBV15 and J is TRBJ1-6, with 7 bases aligning to TRBD1. Germline-derived CDR1 and CDR2 are LNHNV and YYDKDF (reference sequence). Trimming cost V 4 bases and J 3 bases; bases outside gene matches: 12. CDR3 length: 18 amino acids. The CDR3 here is CATSTTPRDRFYNSPLHF. The CDR3 DNA reads TGTGCCACCAGCACCACCCCTAGGGACAGATTCTATAATTCACCCCTCCACTTT.

CDR3: CASSLGWDLDALRNTIYF. The DNA of the CDR3 is TGTGCCAGCAGCTTAGGATGGGACTTGGACGCATTGAGAAACACCATATATTTT. The chain recombines TRBV7-9 with TRBJ1-3, with a weak D call TRBD1 (5 bases). The CDR3 spans 18 residues. Germline CDR1 and CDR2: SEHNR and FQNEAQ (reference sequence). The V end lost 1 base, the J end lost 5 bases, and 21 bases lay between the germline ends.

The chain recombines TRBV5-1 with TRBJ2-5; 9 nucleotides agree with TRBD1. The germline gives CDR1 SGHRS, CDR2 YFSETQ. V was pared by 5 bases and J by 5 bases, with 7 bases of the junction left unmatched. The CDR3 has 14 residues. CDR3 amino acids: CASRETGGGETQYF. The CDR3 nucleotides read TGCGCCAGCAGAGAGACAGGGGGAGGCGAGACCCAGTACTTC.

This chain links TRBV7-2 with TRBJ1-5; D unresolved. Deletions cut 5 bases from V and 4 bases from J, with 9 bases between. Germline values: CDR1 SGHTA, CDR2 FQGNSA. This CDR3 is 13 amino acids long. CDR3 residues: CASSQRGNQPQHF. For the CDR3, the DNA is TGTGCCAGCAGCCAAAGAGGGAATCAGCCCCAGCATTTT.

This clone has only one observation. V and J are TRBV6-2 or TRBV6-3 and TRBJ1-1, with a tentative D call TRBD1 (5 bases). The germline gives CDR1 MNHEY, CDR2 SVGEGT. CDR3 length: 14 residues. The V end lost 6 bases, the J end lost 0 bases, and 11 bases lay between the germline ends. The CDR3 DNA follows: TGTGCCAGCAGCGCGCACAGGATGAACACTGAAGCTTTCTTT. Translated: CASSAHRMNTEAFF.

The chain carries TRBV27 and TRBJ2-1; the D gene is possibly TRBD2 (6 bases). The V gene lost 6 bases and the J gene lost 3 bases, with 15 bases spanning the gap. This CDR3 has 15 amino acids. Germline V CDR1 and CDR2: MNHEY, SMNVEV (reference sequence). This chain's CDR3 is CASSPRGAFYNEQFF. DNA for the CDR3: TGTGCCAGCAGCCCGCGGGGCGCTTTCTACAATGAGCAGTTCTTC.

The genes are TRBV2 and TRBJ2-2; 10 bases agree with TRBD1. The CDR3 spans 14 residues. J was trimmed by 5 bases and V by 6 bases; bases with no gene match: 3. CDR1 is SNHLY and CDR2 is FYNNEI in the germline V gene. In DNA form, the CDR3 reads TGTGCCAGCAGGGACAGGGGGTTTACCGGGGAGCTGTTTTTT. This codes for CASRDRGFTGELFF.

The chain recombines TRBV7-2 with TRBJ2-7; 16 bases fit TRBD2. The CDR3 is 15 amino acids. V shed 4 bases and J 5 bases; nucleotides not matched to a gene: 2. The germline gives CDR1 SGHTA, CDR2 FQGNSA. The CDR3 bases are TGTGCCAGCAGCTCGGGACTAGCGGGGGGGCACGAGCAGTACTTC. Its translation: CASSSGLAGGHEQYF.

This clone was counted a single time. The chain couples TRBV12-3 or TRBV12-4 to TRBJ2-7; D is ambiguous. The CDR3 covers 13 residues. Trimming shortened V by 3 bases and J by 0 bases, and 6 bases separated the two germline ends. The CDR3 reads CASSLANSYEQYF. The DNA of the CDR3 is TGTGCCAGCAGTTTGGCCAACTCCTACGAGCAGTACTTC.

The V gene is TRBV27, the J gene TRBJ2-1; a weak D match, TRBD2 (7 bases). The germline gives CDR1 MNHEY, CDR2 SMNVEV (reference sequence). The CDR3 spans 15 residues. V lost 2 bases and J 3 bases, leaving 11 bases between the germline ends. The CDR3 DNA reads as TGTGCCAGCAGTTTAGGGGGGGCCCTCTACAATGAGCAGTTCTTC. Amino acid sequence: CASSLGGALYNEQFF.

This clone was seen once. V is TRBV5-6 and J is TRBJ1-1, with TRBD1 matching 7 bases. The CDR3 spans 15 residues. Unmatched junction bases numbered 10, after V lost 4 bases and J lost 4 bases. Germline-derived CDR1 and CDR2 are SGHDT and YYEEEE. CDR3: CASSKRQGWGTEAFF. The CDR3, as DNA: TGTGCCAGCAGCAAACGACAGGGATGGGGCACTGAAGCTTTCTTT.

This chain joins TRBV3-1 (or the pseudogene TRBV3-2) and TRBJ1-4, with D maybe TRBD1 (5 bases). This CDR3 is built from 16 residues. Deletions cut 0 bases from V and 8 bases from J, with 16 bases between. The V gene's germline CDR1 is LGHDT and CDR2 YNNKEL (reference sequence). The CDR3 DNA sequence: TGTGCCAGCAGCCAAGATCGGAGTGCAGGGAACGAAAAACTGTTTTTT. Translated, it gives CASSQDRSAGNEKLFF.

The chain uses TRBV6-2 or TRBV6-3 and TRBJ1-1, with 10 bases that match TRBD1. This CDR3 region has 18 residues. The germline gives CDR1 MNHEY, CDR2 SVGEGT. J lost 0 bases, V lost 4 bases, and 11 bases had no gene match. The CDR3 bases are TGTGCCAGCAGTTCGAAGGACAGGGGGTTTTGGATGAACACTGAAGCTTTCTTT. Its protein is CASSSKDRGFWMNTEAFF.

This clone was observed once. The chain links TRBV6-5 to TRBJ1-6; a weak D match, TRBD1 (5 bases). CDR1 is MNHEY and CDR2 is SVGAGI in the germline V gene. V lost 8 bases to trimming and J lost 8 bases, with 16 bases between them. CDR3 size: 14 residues. The CDR3 nucleotides read TGTGCCAGCCATCTTGGTGGGGGGGATTCACCCCTCCACTTT. Protein product: CASHLGGGDSPLHF.

The genes are TRBV24-1 and TRBJ2-1; D is unresolved. V was trimmed by 1 base and J by 8 bases, leaving 11 bases between them. In germline, CDR1 is KGHDR, CDR2 SFDVKD. CDR3 length equals 14 residues. CDR3 bases: TGTGCCACCAGTGATTTTGATGCCGCGGATGAGCAGTTCTTC. Protein: CATSDFDAADEQFF.

The CDR3 loop is CASSPGDRQKSYEQYF. For the CDR3, the DNA is TGTGCCAGCAGCCCTGGGGACAGGCAAAAATCCTACGAGCAGTACTTC. The chain recombines TRBV21-1 with TRBJ2-7; the DNA was not compared with TRBD1, the D call given in the table. TRBV21-1 represents a pseudogene. This CDR3 is built from 16 residues.

The chain joins TRBV12-3 or TRBV12-4 to TRBJ2-5, with D hard to call. The V end was cut by 5 bases, the J end by 3 bases, with 10 bases between. The CDR3 consists of 13 residues. The CDR3 reads CASSPLTKETQYF. CDR3 bases: TGTGCCAGCAGTCCCTTGACAAAAGAGACCCAGTACTTC.

CDR3 in DNA: TGTGCCAGTCATAGGACAGTTAGCAATCAGCCCCAGCATTTT. The encoded protein is CASHRTVSNQPQHF. The rearrangement joins TRBV19 to TRBJ1-5, with D perhaps matching TRBD1 (6 bases). The V gene's germline CDR1 is LNHDA and CDR2 SQIVND (reference sequence). The CDR3 runs 14 residues. Trimming removed 8 bases at V and 0 bases at J, with 11 bases between.